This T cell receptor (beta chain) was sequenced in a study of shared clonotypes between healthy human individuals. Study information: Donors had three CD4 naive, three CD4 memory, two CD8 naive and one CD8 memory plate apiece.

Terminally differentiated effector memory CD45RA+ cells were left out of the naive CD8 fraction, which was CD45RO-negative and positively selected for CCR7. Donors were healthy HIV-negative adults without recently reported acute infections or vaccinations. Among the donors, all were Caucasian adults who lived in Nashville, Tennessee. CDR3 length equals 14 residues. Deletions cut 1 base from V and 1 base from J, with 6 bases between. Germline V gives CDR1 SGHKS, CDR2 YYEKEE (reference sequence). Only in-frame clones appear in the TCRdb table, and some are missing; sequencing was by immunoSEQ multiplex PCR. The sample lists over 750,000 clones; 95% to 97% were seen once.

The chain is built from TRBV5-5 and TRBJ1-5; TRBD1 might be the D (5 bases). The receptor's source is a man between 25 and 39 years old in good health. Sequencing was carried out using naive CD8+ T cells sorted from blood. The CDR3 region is CASSLRDSNQPQHF. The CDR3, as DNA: TGTGCCAGCAGCTTGAGGGACAGCAATCAGCCCCAGCATTTT.